The sequence of this T cell receptor (beta chain) was determined in a study of cytomegalovirus exposure and HLA in healthy donors. Study details: Out of 170 million or so T cells, an earlier analysis found around 120 million unique TCR beta sequences in total. The early release's HLA-typed donors yielded approximately 82 million unique TCRs.

PCR used 60 Vbeta primers and 13 Jbeta primers. Clones were sequenced by immunoSEQ multiplex PCR, and TCRdb holds only the in-frame ones, with some missing. The table has approximately 160,000 clones, 75% to 90% seen once; the top ten hold roughly 2%. Note on this clone: Its antigen is unknown.

Study-wide findings and caveats: In a later analysis, parvovirus B19, influenza, CMV and Epstein-Barr virus appeared linked to several top co-occurrence clusters. Across all donors, roughly uniform sequencing depth was an assumption of the presence/absence analyses.

This CDR3 comprises 14 residues. Germline CDR1 reads MNHEY; CDR2 reads SMNVEV (reference sequence). Trimming removed 3 bases at V and 3 bases at J, with 11 bases between. Sequenced: PBMCs. The chain joins TRBV27 to TRBJ1-2; D not certain. The receptor was isolated from a human donor in good health. The CDR3 sequence is CASSFSHRDYGYTF. The CDR3 coding sequence is TGTGCCAGCAGTTTTTCACACAGAGACTATGGCTACACCTTC.